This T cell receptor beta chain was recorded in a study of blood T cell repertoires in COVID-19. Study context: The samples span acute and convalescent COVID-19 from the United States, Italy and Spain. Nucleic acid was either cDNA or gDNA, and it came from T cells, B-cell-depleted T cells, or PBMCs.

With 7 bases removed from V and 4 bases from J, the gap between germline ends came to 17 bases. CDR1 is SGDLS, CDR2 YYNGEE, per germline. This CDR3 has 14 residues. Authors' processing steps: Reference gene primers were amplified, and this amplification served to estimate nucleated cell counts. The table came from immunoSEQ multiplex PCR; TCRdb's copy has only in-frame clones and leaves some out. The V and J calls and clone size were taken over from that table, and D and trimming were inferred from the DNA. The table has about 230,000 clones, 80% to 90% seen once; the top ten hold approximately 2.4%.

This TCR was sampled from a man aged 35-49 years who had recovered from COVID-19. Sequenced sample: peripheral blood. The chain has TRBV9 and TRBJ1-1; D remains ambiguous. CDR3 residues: CASAPRVGSTEAFF. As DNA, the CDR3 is TGTGCCAGCGCACCGAGGGTGGGAAGCACTGAAGCTTTCTTT. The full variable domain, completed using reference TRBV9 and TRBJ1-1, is DSGVTQTPKHLITATGQRVTLRCSPRSGDLSVYWYQQSLDQGLQFLIQYYNGEERAKGNILERFSAQQFPDLHSELNLSSLELGDSALYFCASAPRVGSTEAFFGQGTRLTVV.